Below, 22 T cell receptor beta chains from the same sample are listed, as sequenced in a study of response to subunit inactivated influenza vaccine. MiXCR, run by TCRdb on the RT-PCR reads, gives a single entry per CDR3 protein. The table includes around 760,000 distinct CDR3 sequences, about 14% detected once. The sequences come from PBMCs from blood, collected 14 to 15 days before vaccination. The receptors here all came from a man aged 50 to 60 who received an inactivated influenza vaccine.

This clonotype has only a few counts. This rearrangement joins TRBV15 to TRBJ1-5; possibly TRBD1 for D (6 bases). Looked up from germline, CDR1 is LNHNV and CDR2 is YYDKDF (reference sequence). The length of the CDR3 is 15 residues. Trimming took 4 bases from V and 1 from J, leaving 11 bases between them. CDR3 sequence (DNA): TGTGCCACCAGCATCCACAGGGTGAGCAATCAGCCCCAGCATTTT. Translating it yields CATSIHRVSNQPQHF.

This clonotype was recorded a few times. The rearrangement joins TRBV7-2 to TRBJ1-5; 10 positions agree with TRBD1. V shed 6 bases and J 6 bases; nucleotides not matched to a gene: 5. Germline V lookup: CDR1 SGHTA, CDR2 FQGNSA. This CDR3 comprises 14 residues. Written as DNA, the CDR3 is TGTGCCAGCAGTCCCGGGACAGGGGCTCAGCCCCAGCATTTT. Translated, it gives CASSPGTGAQPQHF.

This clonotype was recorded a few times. The DNA for the CDR3 is TGCGCCAGCAGCCTCCCGGGGACTAGCGGTAACGAGCAGTACTTC. The encoded protein is CASSLPGTSGNEQYF. The chain is built from TRBV5-1 and TRBJ2-7, with 11 bases identical to TRBD2. The CDR3 sequence is 15 residues long. From germline, CDR1 is SGHRS and CDR2 YFSETQ. Trimming at V came to 4 bases and at J to 5 bases, leaving 8 bases not matched to a gene.

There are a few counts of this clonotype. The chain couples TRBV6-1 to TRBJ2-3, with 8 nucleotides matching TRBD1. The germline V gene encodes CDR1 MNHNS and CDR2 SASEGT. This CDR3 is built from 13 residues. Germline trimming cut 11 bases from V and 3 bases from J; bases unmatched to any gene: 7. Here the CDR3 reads CAARTGSTDTQYF. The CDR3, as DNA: TGTGCCGCAAGGACAGGGAGTACAGATACGCAGTATTTT.

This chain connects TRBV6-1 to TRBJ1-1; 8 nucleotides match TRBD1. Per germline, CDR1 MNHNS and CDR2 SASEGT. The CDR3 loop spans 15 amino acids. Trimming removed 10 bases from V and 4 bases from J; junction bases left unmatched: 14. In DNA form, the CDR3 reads TGTGCCACATTCCCGGACAGGGTTCGGGGCACTGAAGCTTTCTTT. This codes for CATFPDRVRGTEAFF.

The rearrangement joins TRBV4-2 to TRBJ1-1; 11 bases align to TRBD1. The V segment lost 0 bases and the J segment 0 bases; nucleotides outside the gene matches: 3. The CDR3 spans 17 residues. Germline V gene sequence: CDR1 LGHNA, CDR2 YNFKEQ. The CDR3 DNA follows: TGTGCCAGCAGCCAAGATAGGACAGGGGGCGTGAACACTGAAGCTTTCTTT. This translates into CASSQDRTGGVNTEAFF.

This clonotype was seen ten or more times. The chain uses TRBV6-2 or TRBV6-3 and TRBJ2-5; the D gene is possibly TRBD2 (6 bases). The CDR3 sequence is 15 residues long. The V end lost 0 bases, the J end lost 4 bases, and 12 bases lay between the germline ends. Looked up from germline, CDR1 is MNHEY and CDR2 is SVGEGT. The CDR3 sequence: CASSYSRRVGETQYF. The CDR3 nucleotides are TGTGCCAGCAGTTACTCGCGGAGGGTAGGAGAGACCCAGTACTTC.

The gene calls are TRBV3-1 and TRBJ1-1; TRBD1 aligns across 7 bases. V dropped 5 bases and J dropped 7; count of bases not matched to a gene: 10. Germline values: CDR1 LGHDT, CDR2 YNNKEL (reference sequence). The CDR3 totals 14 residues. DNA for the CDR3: TGTGCCAGCAGCACCCGACAGGGTTCCGGTGAAGCTTTCTTT. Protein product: CASSTRQGSGEAFF. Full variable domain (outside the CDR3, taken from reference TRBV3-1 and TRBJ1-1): DTAVSQTPKYLVTQMGNDKSIKCEQNLGHDTMYWYKQDSKKFLKIMFSYNNKELIINETVPNRFSPKSPDKAHLNLHINSLELGDSAVYFCASSTRQGSGEAFFGQGTRLTVV.

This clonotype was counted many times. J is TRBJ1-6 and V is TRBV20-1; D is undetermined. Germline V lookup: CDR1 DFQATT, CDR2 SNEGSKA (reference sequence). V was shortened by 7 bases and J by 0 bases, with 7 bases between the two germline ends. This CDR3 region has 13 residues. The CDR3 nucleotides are TGCAGTGTTAAGAGCTCCTATAATTCACCCCTCCACTTT. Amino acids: CSVKSSYNSPLHF.

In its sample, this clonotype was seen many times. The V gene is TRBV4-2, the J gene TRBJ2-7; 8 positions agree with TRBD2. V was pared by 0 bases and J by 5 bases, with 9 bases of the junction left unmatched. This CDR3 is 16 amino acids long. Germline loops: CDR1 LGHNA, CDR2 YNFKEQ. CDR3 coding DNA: TGTGCCAGCAGCCAAGATCTAGTAGCGGGACCCCACGAGCAGTACTTC. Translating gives CASSQDLVAGPHEQYF.

This CDR3 is CASSLDGLQETQYF. The CDR3 DNA reads as TGCGCCAGCAGCTTGGATGGCCTCCAAGAGACCCAGTACTTC. V usage is TRBV5-1 and J usage is TRBJ2-5, with D hard to call. The CDR3 contains 14 residues. Trimming removed 0 bases at V and 1 base at J, with 7 bases between. Germline CDR1 SGHRS, CDR2 YFSETQ.

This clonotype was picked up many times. CDR3 bases: TGTGCCAGCAGCTTAGTATACCAGGGTGGCCCAGATACGCAGTATTTT. The encoded protein is CASSLVYQGGPDTQYF. The chain uses TRBV7-2 and TRBJ2-3; a possible D gene is TRBD1 (5 bases). The V and J ends lost 1 base and 4 bases respectively, with 15 bases between them. This CDR3 has 16 amino acids. From germline, CDR1 is SGHTA and CDR2 FQGNSA.

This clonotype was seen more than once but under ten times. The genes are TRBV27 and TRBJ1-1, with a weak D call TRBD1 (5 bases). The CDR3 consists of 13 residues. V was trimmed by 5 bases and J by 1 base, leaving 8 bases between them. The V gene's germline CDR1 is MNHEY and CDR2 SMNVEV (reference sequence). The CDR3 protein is CASSKTANTEAFF. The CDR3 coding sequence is TGTGCCAGCAGTAAGACAGCGAACACTGAAGCTTTCTTT.

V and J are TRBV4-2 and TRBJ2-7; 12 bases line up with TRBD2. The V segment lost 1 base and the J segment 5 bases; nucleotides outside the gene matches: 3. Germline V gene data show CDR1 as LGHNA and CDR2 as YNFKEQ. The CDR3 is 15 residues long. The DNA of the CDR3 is TGTGCCAGCAGCCAAGGGACTAGCGGGGTGGACGAGCAGTACTTC. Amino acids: CASSQGTSGVDEQYF.

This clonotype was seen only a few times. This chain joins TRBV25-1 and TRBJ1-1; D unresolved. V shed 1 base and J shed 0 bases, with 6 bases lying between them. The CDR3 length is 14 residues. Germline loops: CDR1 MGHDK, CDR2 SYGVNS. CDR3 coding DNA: TGTGCCAGCAGTGAATCCGTCATGAACACTGAAGCTTTCTTT. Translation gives CASSESVMNTEAFF.

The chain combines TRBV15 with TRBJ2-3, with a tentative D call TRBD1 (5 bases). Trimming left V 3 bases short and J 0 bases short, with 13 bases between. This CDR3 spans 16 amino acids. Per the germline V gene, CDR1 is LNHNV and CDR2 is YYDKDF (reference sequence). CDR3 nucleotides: TGTGCCACCAGCAGCCTCGGACGGACAAGCACAGATACGCAGTATTTT. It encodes CATSSLGRTSTDTQYF.

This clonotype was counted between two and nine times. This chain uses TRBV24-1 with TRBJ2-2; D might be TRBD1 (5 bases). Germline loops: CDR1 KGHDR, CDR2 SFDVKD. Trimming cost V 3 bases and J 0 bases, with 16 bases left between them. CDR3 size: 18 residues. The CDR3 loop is CATSDAHRILANTGELFF. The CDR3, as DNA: TGTGCCACCAGTGATGCCCACAGGATTCTTGCGAACACCGGGGAGCTGTTTTTT.

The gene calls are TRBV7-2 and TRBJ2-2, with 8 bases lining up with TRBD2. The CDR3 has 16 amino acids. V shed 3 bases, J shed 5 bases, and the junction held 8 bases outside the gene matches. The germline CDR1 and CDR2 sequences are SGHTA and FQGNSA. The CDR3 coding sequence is TGTGCCAGCAGCTTTGCATACGGGAGGGGTACCGGGGAGCTGTTTTTT. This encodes CASSFAYGRGTGELFF.

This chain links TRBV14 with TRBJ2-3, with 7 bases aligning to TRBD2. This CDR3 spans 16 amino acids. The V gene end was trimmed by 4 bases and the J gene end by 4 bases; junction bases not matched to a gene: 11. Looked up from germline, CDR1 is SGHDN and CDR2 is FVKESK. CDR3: CASSPGGAGRADTQYF. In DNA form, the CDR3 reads TGTGCCAGCAGCCCCGGAGGAGCGGGGCGAGCAGATACGCAGTATTTT.

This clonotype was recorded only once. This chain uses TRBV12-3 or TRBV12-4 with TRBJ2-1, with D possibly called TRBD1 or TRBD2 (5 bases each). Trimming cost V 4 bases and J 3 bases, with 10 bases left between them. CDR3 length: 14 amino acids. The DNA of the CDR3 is TGTGCCAGCAGTTCCCGGGGCTACTACAATGAGCAGTTCTTC. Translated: CASSSRGYYNEQFF.

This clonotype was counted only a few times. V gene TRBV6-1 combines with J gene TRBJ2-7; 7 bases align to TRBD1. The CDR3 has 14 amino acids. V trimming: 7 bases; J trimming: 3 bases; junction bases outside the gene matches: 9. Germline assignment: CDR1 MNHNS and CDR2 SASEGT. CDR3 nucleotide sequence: TGTGCCAGCACCAACAGAGACAGGGACTACGAGCAGTACTTC. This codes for CASTNRDRDYEQYF.

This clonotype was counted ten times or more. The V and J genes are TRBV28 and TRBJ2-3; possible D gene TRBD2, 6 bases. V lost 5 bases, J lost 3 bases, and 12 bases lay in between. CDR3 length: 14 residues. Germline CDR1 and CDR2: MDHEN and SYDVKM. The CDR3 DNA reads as TGTGCCAGCAGTCTCCCGACTAGTACAGATACGCAGTATTTT. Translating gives CASSLPTSTDTQYF.